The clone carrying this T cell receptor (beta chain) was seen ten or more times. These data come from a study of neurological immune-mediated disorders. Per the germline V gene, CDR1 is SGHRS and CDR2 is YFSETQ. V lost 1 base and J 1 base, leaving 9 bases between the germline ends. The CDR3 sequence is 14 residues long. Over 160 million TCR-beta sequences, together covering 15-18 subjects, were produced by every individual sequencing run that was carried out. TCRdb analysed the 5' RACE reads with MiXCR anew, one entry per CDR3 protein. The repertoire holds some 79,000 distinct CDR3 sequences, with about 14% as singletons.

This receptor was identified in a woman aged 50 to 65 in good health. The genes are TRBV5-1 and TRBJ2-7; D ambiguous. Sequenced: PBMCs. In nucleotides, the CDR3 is TGCGCCAGCAGCTTGAACTATAGGTCCTACGAGCAGTACTTC. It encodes CASSLNYRSYEQYF.